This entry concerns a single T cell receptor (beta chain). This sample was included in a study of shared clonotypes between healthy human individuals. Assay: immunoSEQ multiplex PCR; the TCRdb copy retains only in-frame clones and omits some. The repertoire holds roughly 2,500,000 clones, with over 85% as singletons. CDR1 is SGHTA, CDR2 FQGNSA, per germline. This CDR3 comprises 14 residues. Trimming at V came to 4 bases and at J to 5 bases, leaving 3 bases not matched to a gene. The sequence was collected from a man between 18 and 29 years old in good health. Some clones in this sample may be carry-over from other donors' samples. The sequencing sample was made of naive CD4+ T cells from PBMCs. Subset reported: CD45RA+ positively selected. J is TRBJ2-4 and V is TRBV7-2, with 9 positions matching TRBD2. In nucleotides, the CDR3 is TGTGCCAGCAGCTCCCGGACTAGCGAAAACATTCAGTACTTC. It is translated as CASSSRTSENIQYF.